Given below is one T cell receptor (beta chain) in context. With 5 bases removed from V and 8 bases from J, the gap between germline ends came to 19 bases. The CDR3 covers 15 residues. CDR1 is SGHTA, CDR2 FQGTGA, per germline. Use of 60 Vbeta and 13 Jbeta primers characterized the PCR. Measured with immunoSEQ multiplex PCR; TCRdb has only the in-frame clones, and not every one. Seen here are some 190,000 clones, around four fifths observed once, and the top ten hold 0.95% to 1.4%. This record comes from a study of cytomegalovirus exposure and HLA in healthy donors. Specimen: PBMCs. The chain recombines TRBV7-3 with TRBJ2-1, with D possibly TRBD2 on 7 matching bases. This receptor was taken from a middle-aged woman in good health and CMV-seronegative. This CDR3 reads CASSRGPRGAYEQFF. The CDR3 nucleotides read TGTGCCAGCAGCCGGGGCCCTCGGGGGGCCTATGAGCAGTTCTTC.